Listed here are 9 T cell receptor beta chains from one sample, sequenced in a study of regulatory T cells in long-lasting Graves disease. Indicated time point: persistent/refractory GD, antithyroid drugs over 5 years with positive TRAb. Isolated PBMC RNA provided the starting material for the TCR library. The TCR beta library used iRepertoire HTBI primers with Arm-PCR amplification of CDR3. Each CDR3 protein is one row after TCRdb ran MiXCR on the multiplex PCR reads. The table records a few hundred thousand distinct CDR3 sequences, roughly 22% of them present only once. The source was peripheral blood mononuclear cells (PBMCs), collected when the disease was refractory, from a patient treated with antithyroid drugs. Receptor source: a female donor with Graves disease.

The chain couples TRBV6-2 or TRBV6-3 to TRBJ2-7, with D possibly matching TRBD2 (5 bases). The CDR3 has 15 residues. The germline CDR1 and CDR2 sequences are MNHEY and SVGEGT. Trimming left V 0 bases short and J 5 bases short, with 14 bases between. The CDR3 coding sequence is TGTGCCAGCAGTTACTCGACTTCTAGCAGAGACGAGCAGTACTTC. The encoded protein is CASSYSTSSRDEQYF.

On this clonotype: Since a far larger clone is one base different, this is likely a read error. The gene calls are TRBV11-2 and TRBJ2-5, with D perhaps being TRBD1 or TRBD2 (5 bases each). Germline CDR1 and CDR2: SGHAT and FQNNGV. The CDR3 length is 11 residues. The CDR3 region has the DNA TGTGCCAGCAGCTTAATGGGGACCCGGTACTTC. This gives the protein CASSLMGTRYF.

This clonotype was seen more than once but under ten times. This chain uses TRBV20-1 with TRBJ2-2; no clear D gene. Trimming took 5 bases from V and 0 from J, leaving 7 bases between them. The V gene's germline CDR1 is DFQATT and CDR2 SNEGSKA (reference sequence). The CDR3 has 13 amino acids. The CDR3 nucleotides read TGCAGTGCTTTTTCCTCGAACACCGGGGAGCTGTTTTTT. Translated: CSAFSSNTGELFF.

This clonotype was observed many times. The CDR3 DNA reads as TGCAGTGGGGGCCAAGAGACCCAGTACTTC. As protein: CSGGQETQYF. This chain uses TRBV20-1 with TRBJ2-5; D gene ambiguous. The CDR3 is made up of 10 amino acids. V was shortened by 7 bases and J by 1 base, with 4 bases between the two germline ends. Germline loops: CDR1 DFQATT, CDR2 SNEGSKA (reference sequence).

This clonotype came up many times. This chain links TRBV28 with TRBJ2-2, with 13 nucleotides matching TRBD2. The CDR3 extends over 15 amino acids. The V gene end was trimmed by 7 bases and the J gene end by 7 bases; junction bases not matched to a gene: 6. CDR1 is MDHEN, CDR2 SYDVKM, per germline. CDR3 loop: CASTRLAGGGGELFF. As DNA, the CDR3 is TGTGCCAGCACCCGACTAGCGGGAGGCGGCGGGGAGCTGTTTTTT.

This clonotype was detected only a few times. V and J are TRBV12-3 or TRBV12-4 and TRBJ2-5; D is possibly TRBD1 or TRBD2 (5 bases each). CDR3 size: 15 residues. The V and J ends lost 2 bases and 3 bases respectively, with 13 bases between them. The CDR3 spells CASSLYRDGEETQYF. CDR3 DNA: TGTGCCAGCAGTTTATATAGGGACGGAGAAGAGACCCAGTACTTC.

Many counts were recorded for this clonotype. The gene calls are TRBV7-8 and TRBJ1-2; TRBD1 aligns across 10 bases. V gave up 3 bases and J gave up 0 bases; unmatched junction bases: 4. CDR1 and CDR2 (germline): SGHVS, FQNEAQ. This CDR3 has 16 amino acids. As DNA, the CDR3 is TGTGCCAGCAGCTTCGGGACAGGGGAAGCTAACTATGGCTACACCTTC. Its translation is CASSFGTGEANYGYTF.

The rearrangement links TRBV29-1 to TRBJ1-3, with 10 bases that match TRBD1. The CDR3 totals 14 residues. CDR1 and CDR2 (germline): SQVTM, ANQGSEA. Trimming cost V 5 bases and J 4 bases; bases outside gene matches: 5. Written as DNA, the CDR3 is TGCAGCGTTCGAGGGACAGGGGTGGGAAACACCATATATTTT. This sequence encodes CSVRGTGVGNTIYF.

This clonotype occurred once. One end of the junction varies from germline; a read error may be responsible. The chain links TRBV12-3 or TRBV12-4 to TRBJ2-2; the D is unclear. The CDR3 loop spans 16 amino acids. CDR3 loop: CATSARGGEGTGELFF. The CDR3 nucleotides are TGTGCCACCAGTGCGAGAGGCGGTGAAGGGACCGGGGAGCTGTTTTTT.